Listed here are 11 T cell receptor beta chains from one sample, sequenced in a study of T-cell reconstitution after alpha-beta-depleted transplantation in children. Unique molecular identifiers were incorporated into the prepared TCRbeta library. TCRdb itself ran the PCR reads through MiXCR, one entry per CDR3 protein. The data hold a few hundred thousand distinct CDR3 sequences, with approximately 10% observed a single time. The sample in question was PBMCs from the stem cell graft donor, obtained from the stem cell graft. The receptors derive from a human donor who donated a stem cell graft to a child with acute lymphoblastic leukemia.

This clonotype was counted a few times. V gene TRBV24-1 combines with J gene TRBJ2-2; D remains unclear. The CDR3 is 15 amino acids. Looked up from germline, CDR1 is KGHDR and CDR2 is SFDVKD. V was clipped by 3 bases and J by 5 bases, with 12 bases between them. The CDR3 loop is CATSDATENTGELFF. The DNA for the CDR3 is TGTGCCACCAGTGATGCGACGGAGAATACCGGGGAGCTGTTTTTT.

This clonotype was counted only a few times. The rearrangement uses TRBV27 and TRBJ1-5; D is possibly TRBD1 (5 bases). There are 15 residues in the CDR3. Between the trimmed V and J ends, which lost 5 bases and 1 base, there was a span of 12 bases. Germline-derived CDR1 and CDR2 are MNHEY and SMNVEV (reference sequence). The CDR3 is CASSGPRDSNQPQHF. As DNA, the CDR3 is TGTGCCAGCAGTGGCCCTAGGGACAGCAATCAGCCCCAGCATTTT.

This clonotype was found a few times. The CDR3 DNA is TGTGCCAGCAGCTTGCTGGGGTTCCATGAGCAGTTCTTC. Protein product: CASSLLGFHEQFF. The chain carries TRBV5-5 and TRBJ2-1; D ambiguous. V was shortened by 1 base and J by 8 bases, with 10 bases between the two germline ends. Looked up from germline, CDR1 is SGHKS and CDR2 is YYEKEE (reference sequence). The CDR3 is 13 amino acids.

The sample holds a few counts of this clonotype. The CDR3 reads CASSLANQPQHF. The CDR3 nucleotides read TGTGCCAGCAGTTTAGCGAATCAGCCCCAGCATTTT. The J gene is TRBJ1-5, the V gene TRBV12-3 or TRBV12-4; no clear D. The CDR3 runs to 12 residues. Trimming removed 0 bases at V and 4 bases at J, with 1 base between.

This clonotype was found a few times. This chain uses TRBV7-2 with TRBJ2-1; TRBD2 agrees at 7 bases. The CDR3 length is 15 residues. V trimming: 6 bases; J trimming: 5 bases; junction bases outside the gene matches: 10. From germline, CDR1 is SGHTA and CDR2 FQGNSA. The CDR3 region has the DNA TGTGCCAGCAGTCCCCGAGCGGGGCGCCACAATGAGCAGTTCTTC. It encodes CASSPRAGRHNEQFF.

Ten or more counts support this clonotype. This sequence joins TRBV30 and TRBJ1-5, with unresolved D. V lost 4 bases and J lost 4, with 11 bases in between. The germline V gene has CDR1 GTSNPN and CDR2 SVGIG (reference sequence). The CDR3 spans 13 residues. Here the CDR3 DNA reads TGTGCCTGGAACCAACAGCCAAATCAGCCCCAGCATTTT. Translation gives CAWNQQPNQPQHF.

This clonotype turned up a few times. The chain carries TRBV7-9 and TRBJ1-1; D ambiguous. Germline values: CDR1 SEHNR, CDR2 FQNEAQ (reference sequence). Trimming cost V 9 bases and J 6 bases, with 17 bases left between them. The CDR3 covers 13 residues. This CDR3 is CASIQAGVSEAFF. CDR3 DNA sequence: TGTGCCAGTATCCAGGCCGGGGTTTCTGAAGCTTTCTTT.

Comment on this clonotype: A read error may produce the germline difference seen at one junction end. V usage is TRBV12-3 or TRBV12-4 and J usage is TRBJ2-2; 8 positions agree with TRBD2. This CDR3 has 18 residues. The CDR3, as DNA: TGTGCCAGCTGTTTAGCGAGCGGGAGAATTTTGGGGACCGGGGAGCTGTTTTTT. Protein sequence: CASCLASGRILGTGELFF.

This clonotype was seen repeatedly, ten times or more. The chain has TRBV5-1 and TRBJ2-6; 9 bases are a match to TRBD1. The CDR3 totals 15 residues. The germline V gene encodes CDR1 SGHRS and CDR2 YFSETQ. The J segment lost 18 bases and the V segment lost 0 bases, leaving 13 bases of the junction unmatched. The CDR3 nucleotides read TGCGCCAGCAGCTTGGCGGGACAGGGAGGAAGTGAATGGACTTTC. It encodes CASSLAGQGGSEWTF.

The V and J genes are TRBV15 and TRBJ2-7, with D tentatively TRBD1 or TRBD2 (5 bases each). V lost 0 bases to trimming and J lost 3 bases, with 15 bases between them. Germline V gives CDR1 LNHNV, CDR2 YYDKDF (reference sequence). CDR3 length: 16 amino acids. CDR3 bases: TGTGCCACCAGCAGAGAAGGGGCTGGGGACCGCTACGAGCAGTACTTC. Its protein is CATSREGAGDRYEQYF.

The sample holds a few counts of this clonotype. This rearrangement joins TRBV7-9 to TRBJ2-7; D may match TRBD1 or TRBD2 (5 bases each). V lost 1 base and J lost 2, with 12 bases in between. Germline V gene data show CDR1 as SEHNR and CDR2 as FQNEAQ (reference sequence). The CDR3 is 15 amino acids. CDR3 coding DNA: TGTGCCAGCAGCTTAGGGCAGGGACCTGCCTACGAGCAGTACTTC. The encoded protein is CASSLGQGPAYEQYF.